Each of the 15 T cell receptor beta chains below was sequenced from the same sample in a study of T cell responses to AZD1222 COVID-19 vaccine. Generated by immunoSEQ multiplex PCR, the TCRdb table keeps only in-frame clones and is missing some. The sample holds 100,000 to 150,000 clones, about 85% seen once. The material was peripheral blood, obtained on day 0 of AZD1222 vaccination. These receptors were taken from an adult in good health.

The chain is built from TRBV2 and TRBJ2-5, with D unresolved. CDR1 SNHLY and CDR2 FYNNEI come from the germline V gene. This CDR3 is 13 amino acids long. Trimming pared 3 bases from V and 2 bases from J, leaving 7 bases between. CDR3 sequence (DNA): TGTGCCAGCAGTGATGTCAGTCAAGAGACCCAGTACTTC. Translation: CASSDVSQETQYF.

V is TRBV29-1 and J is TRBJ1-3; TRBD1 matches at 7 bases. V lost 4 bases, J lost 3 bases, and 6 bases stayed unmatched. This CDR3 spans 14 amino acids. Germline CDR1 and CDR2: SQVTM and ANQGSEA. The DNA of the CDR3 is TGCAGCGTTGGGACAGGAACAAATGGAAACACCATATATTTT. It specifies CSVGTGTNGNTIYF. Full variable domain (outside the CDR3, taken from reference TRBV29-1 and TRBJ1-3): SAVISQKPSRDICQRGTSLTIQCQVDSQVTMMFWYRQQPGQSLTLIATANQGSEATYESGFVIDKFPISRPNLTFSTLTVSNMSPEDSSIYLCSVGTGTNGNTIYFGEGSWLTVV.

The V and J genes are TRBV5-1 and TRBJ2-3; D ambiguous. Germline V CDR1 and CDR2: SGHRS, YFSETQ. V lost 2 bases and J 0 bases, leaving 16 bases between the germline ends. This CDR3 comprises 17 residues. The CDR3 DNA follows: TGCGCCAGCAGCTTAATCTGGATTAGCAGTAGCACAGATACGCAGTATTTT. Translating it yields CASSLIWISSSTDTQYF.

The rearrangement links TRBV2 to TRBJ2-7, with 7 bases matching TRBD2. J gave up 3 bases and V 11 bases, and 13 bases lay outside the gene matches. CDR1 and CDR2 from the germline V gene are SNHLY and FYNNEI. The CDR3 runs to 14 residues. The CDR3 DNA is TGTGCCGGGACTACCGGGGCGGAACGCTACGAGCAGTACTTC. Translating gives CAGTTGAERYEQYF.

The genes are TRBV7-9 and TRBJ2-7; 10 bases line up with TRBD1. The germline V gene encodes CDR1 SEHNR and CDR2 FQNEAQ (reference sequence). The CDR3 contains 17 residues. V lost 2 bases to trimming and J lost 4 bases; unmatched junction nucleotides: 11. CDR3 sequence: CASSLSRQGARLYEQYF. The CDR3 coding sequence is TGTGCCAGCAGCTTATCCCGACAGGGGGCAAGGCTGTACGAGCAGTACTTC.

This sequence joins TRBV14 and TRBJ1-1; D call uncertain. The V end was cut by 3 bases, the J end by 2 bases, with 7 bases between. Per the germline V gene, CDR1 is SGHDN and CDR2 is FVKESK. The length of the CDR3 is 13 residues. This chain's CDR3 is CASSQTPNTEAFF. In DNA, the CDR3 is TGTGCCAGCAGCCAGACACCTAACACTGAAGCTTTCTTT.

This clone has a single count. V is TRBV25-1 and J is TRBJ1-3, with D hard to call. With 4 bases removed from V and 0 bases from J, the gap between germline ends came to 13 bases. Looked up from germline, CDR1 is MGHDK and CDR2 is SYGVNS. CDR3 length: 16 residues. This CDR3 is CASSAKKWSSGNTIYF. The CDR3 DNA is TGTGCCAGCAGTGCCAAGAAGTGGAGCTCTGGAAACACCATATATTTT.

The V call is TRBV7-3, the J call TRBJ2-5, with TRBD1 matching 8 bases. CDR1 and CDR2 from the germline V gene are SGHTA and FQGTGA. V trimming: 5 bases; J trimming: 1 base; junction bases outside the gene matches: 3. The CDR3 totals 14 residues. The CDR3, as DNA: TGTGCCAGCAGCCGCCAGGGGGCCCAAGAGACCCAGTACTTC. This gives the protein CASSRQGAQETQYF.

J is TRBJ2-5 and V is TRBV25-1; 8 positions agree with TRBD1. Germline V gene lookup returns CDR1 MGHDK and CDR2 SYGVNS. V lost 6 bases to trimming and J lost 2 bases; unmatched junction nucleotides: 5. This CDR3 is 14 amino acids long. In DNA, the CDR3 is TGTGCCAGCAGACGTACAGGGGGACAAGAGACCCAGTACTTC. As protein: CASRRTGGQETQYF.

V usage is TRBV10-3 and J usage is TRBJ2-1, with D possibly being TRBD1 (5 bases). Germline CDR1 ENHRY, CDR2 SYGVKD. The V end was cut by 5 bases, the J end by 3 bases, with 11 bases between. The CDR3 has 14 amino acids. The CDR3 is CAISWTNRYNEQFF. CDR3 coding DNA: TGTGCCATCAGTTGGACAAACCGCTACAATGAGCAGTTCTTC.

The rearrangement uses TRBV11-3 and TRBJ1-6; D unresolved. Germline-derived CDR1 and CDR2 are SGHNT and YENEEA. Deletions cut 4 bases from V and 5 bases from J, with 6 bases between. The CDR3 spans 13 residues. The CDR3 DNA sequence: TGTGCCAGCAGCTGGAGAGATAATTCACCCCTCCACTTT. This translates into CASSWRDNSPLHF.

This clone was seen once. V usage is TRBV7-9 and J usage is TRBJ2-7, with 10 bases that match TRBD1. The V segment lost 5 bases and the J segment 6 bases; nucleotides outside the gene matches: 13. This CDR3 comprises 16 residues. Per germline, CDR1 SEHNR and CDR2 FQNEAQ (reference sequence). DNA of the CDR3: TGTGCCAGCAGCCCGTTGACCGGGACAGGGGCATTCGAGCAGTACTTC. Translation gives CASSPLTGTGAFEQYF.

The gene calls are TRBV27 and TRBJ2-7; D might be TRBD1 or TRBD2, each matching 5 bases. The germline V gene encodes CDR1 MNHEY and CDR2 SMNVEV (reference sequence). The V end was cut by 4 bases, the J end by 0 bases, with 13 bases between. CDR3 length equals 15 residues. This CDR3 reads CASSSSGRPSYEQYF. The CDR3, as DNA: TGTGCCAGCAGTTCATCGGGACGTCCCTCCTACGAGCAGTACTTC.

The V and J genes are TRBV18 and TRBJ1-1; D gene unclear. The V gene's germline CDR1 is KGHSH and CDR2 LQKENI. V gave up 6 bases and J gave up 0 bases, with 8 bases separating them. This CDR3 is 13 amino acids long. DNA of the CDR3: TGTGCCAGCTCGGACGGGGTGAACACTGAAGCTTTCTTT. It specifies CASSDGVNTEAFF.

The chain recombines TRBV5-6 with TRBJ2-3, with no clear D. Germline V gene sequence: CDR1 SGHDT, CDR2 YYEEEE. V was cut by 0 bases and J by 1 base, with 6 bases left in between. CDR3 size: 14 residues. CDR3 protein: CASSLEVGTDTQYF. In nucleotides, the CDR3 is TGTGCCAGCAGCTTGGAGGTCGGCACAGATACGCAGTATTTT. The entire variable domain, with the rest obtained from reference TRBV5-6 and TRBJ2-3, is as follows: DAGVTQSPTHLIKTRGQQVTLRCSPKSGHDTVSWYQQALGQGPQFIFQYYEEEERQRGNFPDRFSGHQFPNYSSELNVNALLLGDSALYLCASSLEVGTDTQYFGPGTRLTVL.